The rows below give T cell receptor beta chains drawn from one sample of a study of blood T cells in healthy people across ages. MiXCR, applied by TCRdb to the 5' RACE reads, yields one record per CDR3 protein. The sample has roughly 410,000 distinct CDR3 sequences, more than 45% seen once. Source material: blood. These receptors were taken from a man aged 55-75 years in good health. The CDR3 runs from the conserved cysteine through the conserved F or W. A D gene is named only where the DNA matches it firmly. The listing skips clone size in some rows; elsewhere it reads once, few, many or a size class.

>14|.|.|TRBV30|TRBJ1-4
TGTGCCTGGAGTATTACCCAGGGAGTCAGAAAACTGTTTTTT
CAWSITQGVRKLFF
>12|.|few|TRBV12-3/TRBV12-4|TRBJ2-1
TGTGCCAGCAGTTTCGAAAGGAGGGAGCAGTTCTTC
CASSFERREQFF
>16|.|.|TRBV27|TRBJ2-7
TGTGCCAGCAGACTGGTAGGGGCCCTTAGCTCCTACGAGCAGTACTTC
CASRLVGALSSYEQYF
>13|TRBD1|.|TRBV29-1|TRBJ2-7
TGCAGCGTTGAGACAGGGGGCGAATACGAGCAGTACTTC
CSVETGGEYEQYF
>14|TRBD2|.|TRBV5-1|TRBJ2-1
TGCGCCAGCAGAGCTAGCGGCTCCTACAATGAGCAGTTCTTC
CASRASGSYNEQFF
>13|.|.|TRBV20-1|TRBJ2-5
TGCAGTGCCACCGGACCACCAGGGGAGACCCAGTACTTC
CSATGPPGETQYF
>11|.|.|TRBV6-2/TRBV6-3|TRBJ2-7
TGTGCCAGCAGCGACAGTACAGAGCAGTACTTC
CASSDSTEQYF
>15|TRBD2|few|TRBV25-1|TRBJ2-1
TGTGCCAGCAACTCCGGGACTAGCGGGCGGAATGAGCAGTTCTTC
CASNSGTSGRNEQFF
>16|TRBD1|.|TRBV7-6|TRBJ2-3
TGTGCCAGCAGCTCAAGGACAGGGGGCTTGGGGGATACGCAGTATTTT
CASSSRTGGLGDTQYF
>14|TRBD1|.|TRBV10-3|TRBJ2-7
TGTGCCATCAGAGGGACAGGGGACCTCTACGAGCAGTACTTC
CAIRGTGDLYEQYF
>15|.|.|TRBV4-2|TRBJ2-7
TGTGCCAGCAGCCCCTATTGGGACCCTATGAGTGAGCAGTACTTC
CASSPYWDPMSEQYF
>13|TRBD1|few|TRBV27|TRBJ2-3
TGTGCCAGCAGTCGGACAGGGGAGGATACGCAGTATTTT
CASSRTGEDTQYF
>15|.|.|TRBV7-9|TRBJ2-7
TGTGCCAGCAGCGGAACCGGGACCACAATCTACGAGCAGTACTTC
CASSGTGTTIYEQYF
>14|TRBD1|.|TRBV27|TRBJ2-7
TGTGCCAGCAGATCGGGACAGGCAAACGGGGAGCAGTACTTC
CASRSGQANGEQYF
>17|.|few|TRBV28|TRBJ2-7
TGTGCCAGCAGTTTCTTAGACAGTCTCGTCCCTTACAATGAGCAGTACTTC
CASSFLDSLVPYNEQYF
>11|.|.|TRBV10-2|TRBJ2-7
TGCGCCAGCAGGGAGTCCTACGAGCAGTACTTC
CASRESYEQYF
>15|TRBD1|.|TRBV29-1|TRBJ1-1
TGCAGCTCCCCAGGCGGGACAGGGGAAGGCACTGAAGCTTTCTTT
CSSPGGTGEGTEAFF
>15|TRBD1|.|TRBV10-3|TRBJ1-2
TGTGCCATCAGTGAAGACAGGGGAGACAACTATGGCTACACCTTC
CAISEDRGDNYGYTF
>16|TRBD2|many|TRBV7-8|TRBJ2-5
TGTGCCAGCAGCTCGGCGGTAGCGGGTAGTGGAGGGACCCAGTACTTC
CASSSAVAGSGGTQYF
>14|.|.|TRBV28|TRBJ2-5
TGTGCCAGCAGTCCCGGCCCTGGGAGGGAGACCCAGTACTTC
CASSPGPGRETQYF
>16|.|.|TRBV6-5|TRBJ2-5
TGTGCCAGCAGTTACTCCACAGGGAGTTCCAAAGAGACCCAGTACTTC
CASSYSTGSSKETQYF
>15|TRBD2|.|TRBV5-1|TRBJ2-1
TGCGCCAGCAGCGGACCGGGACTAAGTCACAATGAGCAGTTCTTC
CASSGPGLSHNEQFF
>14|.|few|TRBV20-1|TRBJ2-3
TGCAGTGCTAGGGGGCACTTTAGCACAGATACGCAGTATTTT
CSARGHFSTDTQYF
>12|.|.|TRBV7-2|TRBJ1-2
TGTGCCAGCAGCCCCCATTTACGGGAATACACCTTC
CASSPHLREYTF
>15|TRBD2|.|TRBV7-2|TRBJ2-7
TGTGCCAGCAGCCGTTTGGGAACTAGCGGGTACGAGCAGTACTTC
CASSRLGTSGYEQYF
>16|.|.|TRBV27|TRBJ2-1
TGTGCCAGCAGCGTCCGGGGCGGGTCTAGCAGGAATGAGCAGTTCTTC
CASSVRGGSSRNEQFF
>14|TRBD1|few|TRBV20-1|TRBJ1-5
TGCAGTGCTAGAGATTTCACAGGGGATCAGCCCCAGCATTTT
CSARDFTGDQPQHF
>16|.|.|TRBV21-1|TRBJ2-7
TGTGCCAGCAGCAAAGCCCGACAGATAAGTTCCTACGAGCAGTACTTC
CASSKARQISSYEQYF
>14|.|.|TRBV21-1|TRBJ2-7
TGTGCCAGCCCAAGATGGGGGGCGGCCTACGAGCAGTACTTC
CASPRWGAAYEQYF
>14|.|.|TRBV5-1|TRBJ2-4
TGCGCCAGCAGCTTGGGTCAGGAGGAAAACATTCAGTACTTC
CASSLGQEENIQYF
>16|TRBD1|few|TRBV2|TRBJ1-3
TGTGCCAGCAGTGCCGGGACAGCGGGCTCTGGAAACACCATATATTTT
CASSAGTAGSGNTIYF
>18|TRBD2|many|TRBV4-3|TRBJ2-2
TGCGCCAGCAGCCAAGAGACTAGCACTAGCGTGGGCACCGGGGAGCTGTTTTTT
CASSQETSTSVGTGELFF
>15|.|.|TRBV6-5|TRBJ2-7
TGTGCCAGCAGCCCCCTCCGCGGGGGCTACTACGAGCAGTACTTC
CASSPLRGGYYEQYF
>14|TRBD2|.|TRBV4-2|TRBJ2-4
TGTGCCAGCAGCCAAGAAGCGGGGGGGAACATTCAGTACTTC
CASSQEAGGNIQYF
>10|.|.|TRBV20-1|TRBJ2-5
TGCAGTGCTAGACCCGAGACCCAGTACTTC
CSARPETQYF
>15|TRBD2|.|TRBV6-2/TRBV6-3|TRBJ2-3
TGTGCCAGCCGTACTAGCGGGAGGACCGCAGATACGCAGTATTTT
CASRTSGRTADTQYF
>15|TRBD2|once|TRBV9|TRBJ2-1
TGTGCCAGCCGCCCAGGACTAGCGGGCAACAATGAGCAGTTCTTC
CASRPGLAGNNEQFF
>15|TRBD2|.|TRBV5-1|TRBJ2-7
TGCGCCAGCAGCCCGGGCAGCGGGAGGACCTCCGAGCAGTACTTC
CASSPGSGRTSEQYF
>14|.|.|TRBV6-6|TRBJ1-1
TGTGCCAGCAGTCAGGGACCTGGGGGTACTGAAGCTTTCTTT
CASSQGPGGTEAFF
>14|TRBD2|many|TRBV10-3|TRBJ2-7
TGTGCCATCAGTGAGAGCGGGAGGTCGGGTGAGCAGTACTTC
CAISESGRSGEQYF
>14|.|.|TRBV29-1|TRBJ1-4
TGCAGCGTTTCCTCCAGGAGGGTTGGTGAAAAACTGTTTTTT
CSVSSRRVGEKLFF